These 8 T cell receptor beta chains share one sample of origin, sequenced in a study of cytomegalovirus exposure and HLA in healthy donors. The PCR made use of 60 Vbeta and 13 Jbeta primers. TCRdb's copy holds only in-frame clones and misses some; the assay was immunoSEQ multiplex PCR. Among about 160,000 clones listed, roughly 78% were seen once. The material sequenced was PBMCs. These receptors all stem from a man in his forties in good health and CMV-seronegative.

This clone was picked up a small number of times. The rearrangement links TRBV4-1 to TRBJ2-6; 9 bases fit TRBD1. The V and J ends lost 3 bases and 4 bases, in that order; junction bases with no gene match: 10. Germline CDR1 MGHRA, CDR2 YSYEKL. CDR3 length equals 18 residues. The CDR3: CASSHVPGQGSGANVLTF. CDR3 in DNA: TGCGCCAGCAGCCATGTTCCGGGACAGGGATCCGGGGCCAACGTCCTGACTTTC.

This clone was detected a few times. The J gene is TRBJ1-5, the V gene TRBV9; TRBD1 is a possible D gene (6 bases). Germline lookup yields CDR1 SGDLS and CDR2 YYNGEE. CDR3 length: 16 residues. Trimming removed 0 bases from V and 10 bases from J, with 20 bases in between. Written as DNA, the CDR3 is TGTGCCAGCAGCGTAGGGGTAATGGGGGGGGGCTCTCCCCAGCATTTT. Its protein product is CASSVGVMGGGSPQHF.

This rearrangement joins TRBV7-2 to TRBJ1-2; the D gene is possibly TRBD1 (6 bases). The germline gives CDR1 SGHTA, CDR2 FQGNSA. The CDR3 spans 18 residues. V lost 6 bases and J 0 bases, leaving 23 bases between the germline ends. The CDR3 coding sequence is TGTGCCAGCAGGTATGGTGCCGCAGGGGCATCAGCTAACTATGGCTACACCTTC. It specifies CASRYGAAGASANYGYTF.

The chain uses TRBV28 and TRBJ1-5, with a tentative D call TRBD1 (5 bases). V was cut by 2 bases and J by 3 bases, with 5 bases left in between. Germline loops: CDR1 MDHEN, CDR2 SYDVKM. The CDR3 covers 13 residues. The CDR3 DNA reads as TGTGCCAGCAGTTTAGGGGCCAATCAGCCCCAGCATTTT. Translated: CASSLGANQPQHF.

The chain combines TRBV20-1 with TRBJ1-2; TRBD1 might be the D (5 bases). V was pared by 4 bases and J by 8 bases, with 11 bases between. The CDR3 sequence is 11 residues long. The V gene's germline CDR1 is DFQATT and CDR2 SNEGSKA (reference sequence). The CDR3 sequence is CSATGFQGYTF. The DNA of the CDR3 is TGCAGTGCTACAGGGTTTCAGGGCTACACCTTC.

V is TRBV28 and J is TRBJ2-7, with D maybe TRBD2 (6 bases). The CDR3 covers 15 residues. Germline assignment: CDR1 MDHEN and CDR2 SYDVKM. Trimming took off 6 bases at V and 4 bases at J, with 19 bases between the two ends. CDR3 bases: TGTGCCAGCAGAGGCCTGGGGGGAGGCACTTACGAGCAGTACTTC. As protein: CASRGLGGGTYEQYF.

A remark on this clone: Relative to the germline gene, one junction end is altered; a read error may explain this. The rearrangement uses TRBV29-1 and TRBJ2-4, with 7 bases aligning to TRBD1. Germline assignment: CDR1 SQVTM and CDR2 ANQGSEA. This CDR3 has 13 amino acids. CDR3: CSAQGQNKNSQYF. The CDR3 region has the DNA TGCAGCGCACAGGGACAGAACAAAAACAGTCAGTACTTC.

This sequence joins TRBV4-1 and TRBJ2-1; 10 bases match TRBD2. J gave up 9 bases and V 4 bases, and 12 bases lay outside the gene matches. This CDR3 has 16 amino acids. Germline values: CDR1 MGHRA, CDR2 YSYEKL. CDR3 sequence reads: CASSLFSGRLGGEQFF. The CDR3 nucleotides read TGCGCCAGCAGCCTTTTTAGCGGGAGGCTAGGTGGTGAGCAGTTCTTC.